This entry lists 27 T cell receptor beta chains sequenced from one sample in a study of cytomegalovirus exposure and HLA in healthy donors. Researchers ran the PCR with 60 Vbeta and 13 Jbeta primers. The repertoire was sequenced with immunoSEQ multiplex PCR; TCRdb's copy has only in-frame clones and lacks some. This sample has roughly 120,000 clones, with around 76% found just once. Sequencing was performed on PBMCs. The receptors stem from a woman in her sixties in good health and CMV-seropositive.

The chain carries TRBV7-2 and TRBJ1-5; D gene uncertain. With 1 base removed from V and 0 bases from J, the gap between germline ends came to 7 bases. The CDR3 is 15 amino acids. Germline V CDR1 and CDR2: SGHTA, FQGNSA. The CDR3 is CASSLVRDSNQPQHF. DNA of the CDR3: TGTGCCAGCAGCTTAGTTCGGGATAGCAATCAGCCCCAGCATTTT. The variable domain in full, with the rest retrieved from reference TRBV7-2 and TRBJ1-5, is GAGVSQSPSNKVTEKGKDVELRCDPISGHTALYWYRQSLGQGLEFLIYFQGNSAPDKSGLPSDRFSAERTGGSVSTLTIQRTQQEDSAVYLCASSLVRDSNQPQHFGDGTRLSIL.

The V and J genes are TRBV4-1 and TRBJ2-5; 12 bases match TRBD2. The CDR3 loop spans 16 amino acids. V dropped 1 base and J dropped 3; count of bases not matched to a gene: 3. Germline V lookup: CDR1 MGHRA, CDR2 YSYEKL. CDR3 sequence (DNA): TGCGCCAGCAGCCAAGCGCCTAGCGGGGGGGAAGAGACCCAGTACTTC. It specifies CASSQAPSGGEETQYF.

V and J are TRBV9 and TRBJ2-7; TRBD2 is a possible D gene (5 bases). V was trimmed by 1 base and J by 5 bases, leaving 13 bases between them. Germline CDR1 SGDLS, CDR2 YYNGEE. This CDR3 spans 14 amino acids. The CDR3 loop reads CASSVSRTGDEQYF. CDR3 DNA: TGTGCCAGCAGCGTATCTCGGACCGGGGACGAGCAGTACTTC.

The V call is TRBV15, the J call TRBJ2-7; TRBD1 agrees at 8 bases. This CDR3 has 14 amino acids. V shed 5 bases and J 5 bases; nucleotides not matched to a gene: 8. CDR1 is LNHNV, CDR2 YYDKDF, per germline (reference sequence). CDR3: CATSGGTGPNEQYF. As DNA, the CDR3 is TGTGCCACCAGCGGCGGGACAGGCCCCAACGAGCAGTACTTC.

V gene TRBV10-3 combines with J gene TRBJ1-2; the D is unclear. This CDR3 has 16 residues. V shed 8 bases and J shed 7 bases, with 26 bases lying between them. The germline V gene has CDR1 ENHRY and CDR2 SYGVKD. In DNA form, the CDR3 reads TGTGCCATCCAGGAACCCACCTACCACTCCGGTAGTGGCTACACCTTC. As protein: CAIQEPTYHSGSGYTF.

In its sample, this clone was seen a few times. The J gene is TRBJ1-1, the V gene TRBV6-6; maybe TRBD1 (5 bases). The germline gives CDR1 MNHNY, CDR2 SVGAGI (reference sequence). Trimming removed 2 bases at V and 7 bases at J, with 8 bases between. The CDR3 runs to 12 residues. The CDR3 coding sequence is TGTGCCAGCAGTTACGAAGGGGATGAAGCTTTCTTT. Protein product: CASSYEGDEAFF.

This clone was seen once. V is TRBV18 and J is TRBJ2-7; D unclear. Germline CDR1 reads KGHSH; CDR2 reads LQKENI. CDR3 length: 16 residues. Trimming pared 3 bases from V and 2 bases from J, leaving 17 bases between. DNA for the CDR3: TGTGCCAGCTCACCGCGGCCGGCTACTCCTCCCTACGAGCAGTACTTC. It specifies CASSPRPATPPYEQYF.

In DNA, the CDR3 is TGTGCCAGCAAAGGCCGAGAGGCCTACGAGCAGTACTTC. This gives the protein CASKGREAYEQYF. The chain carries TRBV6-5 and TRBJ2-7; D uncertain. The CDR3 is made up of 13 amino acids. V lost 7 bases and J lost 2, with 12 bases in between. The V gene's germline CDR1 is MNHEY and CDR2 SVGAGI.

This clone has only one observation. The rearrangement links TRBV30 to TRBJ2-7; D possibly corresponds to TRBD1 (5 bases). V shed 0 bases and J shed 5 bases, with 17 bases lying between them. The CDR3 loop spans 15 amino acids. The germline gives CDR1 GTSNPN, CDR2 SVGIG (reference sequence). In nucleotides, the CDR3 is TGTGCCTGGAGTGTTAGGGGAAGGGTCAACCACGAGCAGTACTTC. Its translation is CAWSVRGRVNHEQYF.

In this sample, this clone turned up a few times. The rearrangement joins TRBV6-1 to TRBJ2-5; 9 nucleotides align to TRBD2. This CDR3 spans 15 amino acids. Germline assignment: CDR1 MNHNS and CDR2 SASEGT. V trimming: 3 bases; J trimming: 5 bases; junction bases outside the gene matches: 7. The DNA for the CDR3 is TGTGCCAGCAGTGATCAAGCGGGGGGCCTTGAGACCCAGTACTTC. This codes for CASSDQAGGLETQYF.

The chain combines TRBV6-5 with TRBJ2-5; no reliable D call. The CDR3 contains 14 residues. Germline V gives CDR1 MNHEY, CDR2 SVGAGI. The V and J ends lost 2 bases and 5 bases respectively, with 12 bases between them. CDR3 sequence (DNA): TGTGCCAGCAGTTACGCGGATTCTCAGGAGACCCAGTACTTC. Translated: CASSYADSQETQYF.

This clone was seen more than once but under ten times. CDR3 bases: TGCGCCTCCAAGGACAGCGAAGCAGCGAACTATGGCTACACCTTC. Its translation is CASKDSEAANYGYTF. This sequence joins TRBV5-1 and TRBJ1-2; D might be TRBD1 (6 bases). Trimming cost V 10 bases and J 2 bases, with 21 bases left between them. Germline lookup yields CDR1 SGHRS and CDR2 YFSETQ. There are 15 residues in the CDR3.

The chain couples TRBV30 to TRBJ1-1; no clear D. Looked up from germline, CDR1 is GTSNPN and CDR2 is SVGIG (reference sequence). The CDR3 extends over 13 amino acids. V was cut by 4 bases and J by 5 bases, with 14 bases left in between. The CDR3 coding sequence is TGTGCCTGGACAACCAACATGGTTACTGAAGCTTTCTTT. It yields the protein CAWTTNMVTEAFF.

CDR3 coding DNA: TGTGCCAGCAGTTACTTTTCCTCGCCCGCGGGGGGGCCTCAGTATTTT. Translation gives CASSYFSSPAGGPQYF. This chain uses TRBV6-5 with TRBJ2-3; TRBD2 aligns across 9 bases. CDR3 length: 16 amino acids. V shed 1 base and J 12 bases; nucleotides not matched to a gene: 14. Germline assignment: CDR1 MNHEY and CDR2 SVGAGI.

The chain couples TRBV19 to TRBJ1-1, with 8 bases that match TRBD1. Germline values: CDR1 LNHDA, CDR2 SQIVND (reference sequence). The CDR3 is 13 amino acids. With 10 bases clipped from V and 7 bases from J, the junction kept 11 bases outside the gene matches. The DNA of the CDR3 is TGTGCCATTTACGACAGGGGCTGGGGTGAAGCTTTCTTT. It codes for CAIYDRGWGEAFF.

The CDR3 DNA reads TGTGCCAGCACCCATCTTCTAGCGGGAGGGGAAGAGACCCAGTACTTC. Amino acid sequence: CASTHLLAGGEETQYF. The V gene is TRBV7-9, the J gene TRBJ2-5; 12 nucleotides match TRBD2. V was clipped by 7 bases and J by 3 bases; unmatched bases: 9. CDR3 size: 16 residues. Germline V gene lookup returns CDR1 SEHNR and CDR2 FQNEAQ (reference sequence).

V usage is TRBV13 and J usage is TRBJ1-1; the D gene is possibly TRBD1 (6 bases). Germline loops: CDR1 PRHDT, CDR2 FYEKMQ (reference sequence). This CDR3 region has 18 residues. The ends were cut back, 1 base at V and 4 bases at J, with 22 bases in the middle. CDR3 protein: CASSLDLGIGGGSTEAFF. Here the CDR3 DNA reads TGTGCCAGCAGCTTAGATCTTGGAATCGGGGGCGGGAGCACTGAAGCTTTCTTT.

The V call is TRBV27, the J call TRBJ2-7; 8 bases map to TRBD1. The CDR3 consists of 15 residues. Germline trimming cut 7 bases from V and 0 bases from J; bases unmatched to any gene: 8. Germline loops: CDR1 MNHEY, CDR2 SMNVEV (reference sequence). The CDR3 DNA is TGTGCCAGCAACAAACAGGGGGACGGCTCCTACGAGCAGTACTTC. The encoded protein is CASNKQGDGSYEQYF.

The V and J genes are TRBV7-9 and TRBJ1-6; perhaps TRBD1 as D (5 bases). The V gene's germline CDR1 is SEHNR and CDR2 FQNEAQ (reference sequence). The CDR3 is 17 residues long. Deletions cut 1 base from V and 7 bases from J, with 17 bases between. The CDR3 nucleotides are TGTGCCAGCAGCTTAGTTCAGGGAGGGTGGGGGAATTCACCCCTCCACTTT. Protein product: CASSLVQGGWGNSPLHF.

V usage is TRBV10-3 and J usage is TRBJ1-5; weak D call: TRBD1 (5 bases). The CDR3 sequence is 13 residues long. Germline CDR1 and CDR2: ENHRY and SYGVKD. Trimming stripped 10 bases from V and 7 bases from J, with 17 bases between. The CDR3 DNA sequence: TGTGCCAGCAAAATCCAGGGTGACCAGCCCCAGCATTTT. Protein sequence: CASKIQGDQPQHF.

In the case of this clone: One junction end does not reproduce the germline sequence, and a read error may be involved. The rearrangement uses TRBV27 and TRBJ2-2; 10 nucleotides agree with TRBD1. CDR1 is MNHEY and CDR2 is SMNVEV in the germline V gene (reference sequence). This CDR3 has 14 amino acids. The CDR3 protein is CASSQGQGAGELFF. DNA of the CDR3: TGCGCCAGCAGCCAAGGACAGGGGGCCGGGGAGCTGTTTTTT.

This chain uses TRBV18 with TRBJ2-3, with D hard to call. CDR1 is KGHSH and CDR2 is LQKENI in the germline V gene. Trimming stripped 1 base from V and 0 bases from J, with 11 bases between. There are 16 residues in the CDR3. DNA of the CDR3: TGTGCCAGCTCACCACTCGGAGCGAGAAGCACAGATACGCAGTATTTT. This translates into CASSPLGARSTDTQYF.

This clone was counted a few times. V is TRBV11-1 and J is TRBJ1-6; D might be TRBD1 (6 bases). The CDR3 covers 16 residues. Germline V gene lookup returns CDR1 SGHAT and CDR2 FQDESV (reference sequence). V shed 7 bases and J shed 7 bases, with 20 bases lying between them. The CDR3, as DNA: TGTGCCAGCACCCAACACGGGTCAGGGGTCAATTCACCCCTCCACTTT. Protein product: CASTQHGSGVNSPLHF. Using reference TRBV11-1 and TRBJ1-6 for the parts outside the CDR3, the full variable domain is EAEVAQSPRYKITEKSQAVAFWCDPISGHATLYWYRQILGQGPELLVQFQDESVVDDSQLPKDRFSAERLKGVDSTLKIQPAELGDSAMYLCASTQHGSGVNSPLHFGNGTRLTVT.

The CDR3 nucleotides read TGTGCCAGCAGCCAAGATGAGGGGTGGCGGGGTTCCTTTTGTGAGCAGTTCTTC. Translated: CASSQDEGWRGSFCEQFF. The gene calls are TRBV14 and TRBJ2-1; maybe TRBD2 (6 bases). V lost 0 bases, J lost 9 bases, and 24 bases lay in between. Germline V lookup: CDR1 SGHDN, CDR2 FVKESK. CDR3 length: 18 amino acids.

This clone showed up just once. The V and J genes are TRBV29-1 and TRBJ2-7, with TRBD1 matching 8 bases. Germline lookup yields CDR1 SQVTM and CDR2 ANQGSEA. CDR3 length equals 14 residues. J was trimmed by 5 bases and V by 6 bases; bases with no gene match: 12. The CDR3, as DNA: TGCAGCGTAGAAAATGGTGACAGGGGCCACGAGCAGTACTTC. Amino acid sequence: CSVENGDRGHEQYF.

The rearrangement uses TRBV9 and TRBJ2-4, with TRBD2 matching 8 bases. The CDR3 consists of 17 residues. CDR1 SGDLS and CDR2 YYNGEE come from the germline V gene. The V segment lost 3 bases and the J segment 1 base; nucleotides outside the gene matches: 9. The CDR3 coding sequence is TGTGCCAGCAGCGGTCTAGCGGGTGGGGAGGCCAAAAACATTCAGTACTTC. Its translation: CASSGLAGGEAKNIQYF.

V and J are TRBV29-1 and TRBJ2-7; 8 nucleotides line up with TRBD1. Trimming took 6 bases from V and 4 from J; bases not matched to a gene: 8. The germline CDR1 and CDR2 sequences are SQVTM and ANQGSEA. CDR3 length: 13 amino acids. Here the CDR3 reads CSVQDRTGYEQYF. The CDR3 DNA reads TGCAGCGTCCAGGACAGGACAGGGTACGAGCAGTACTTC.